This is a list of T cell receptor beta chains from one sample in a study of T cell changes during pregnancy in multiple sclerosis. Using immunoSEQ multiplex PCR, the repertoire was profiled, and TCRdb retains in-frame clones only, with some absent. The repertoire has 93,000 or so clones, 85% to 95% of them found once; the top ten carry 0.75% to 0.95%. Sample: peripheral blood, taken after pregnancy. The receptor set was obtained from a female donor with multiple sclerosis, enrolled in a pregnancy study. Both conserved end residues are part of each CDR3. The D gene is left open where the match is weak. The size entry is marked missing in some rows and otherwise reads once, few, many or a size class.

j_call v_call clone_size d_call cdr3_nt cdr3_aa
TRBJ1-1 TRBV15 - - TGTGCCACCAGCAGAGTGATAGGGGTAGGGAACACTGAAGCTTTCTTT CATSRVIGVGNTEAFF
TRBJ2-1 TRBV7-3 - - TGTGCCAGCAGCTCAAACGGAGGCGGGGTAAATGAGCAGTTCTTC CASSSNGGGVNEQFF
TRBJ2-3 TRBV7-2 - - TGTGCCAGCAGCATGAGCGGAGGCTATAGCACAGATACGCAGTATTTT CASSMSGGYSTDTQYF
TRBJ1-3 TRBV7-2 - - TGTGCCAGCAGCTTAGCCTACAGGGAAAACACCATATATTTT CASSLAYRENTIYF
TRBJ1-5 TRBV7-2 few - TGTGCCAGCAGCTCGGGATATCAGCCCCAGCATTTT CASSSGYQPQHF
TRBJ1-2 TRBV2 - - TGTGCCAGCTCCGGGAGGTCTAGTTATGGCTACACCTTC CASSGRSSYGYTF
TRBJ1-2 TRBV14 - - TGTGCCAGCAGCCTCGGACGGATTCTGCAGGGTGGCTACACCTTC CASSLGRILQGGYTF
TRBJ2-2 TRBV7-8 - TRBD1 TGTGCCAGCAGCTTAGGGGACAGGTCCGGGGAGCTGTTTTTT CASSLGDRSGELFF
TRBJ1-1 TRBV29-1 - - TGCAGCGTACCAGGGGTGTACGGGAACACTGAAGCTTTCTTT CSVPGVYGNTEAFF
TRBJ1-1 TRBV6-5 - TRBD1 TGTGCCAGCAGTACAGGGGACTCGAGATGGACTGAAGCTTTCTTT CASSTGDSRWTEAFF
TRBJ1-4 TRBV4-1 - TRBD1 TGCGCCAGTCGTCCCGATCCGGGACAGGGGGCAACTAATGAAAAACTGTTTTTT CASRPDPGQGATNEKLFF
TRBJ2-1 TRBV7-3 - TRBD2 TGTGCCAGCAGCTACTCTCGGGGGGGGGCGAAATACAATGAGCAGTTCTTC CASSYSRGGAKYNEQFF
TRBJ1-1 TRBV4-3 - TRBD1 TGCGCCAGCAGCCAAGGACAGGGTCTGAACACTGAAGCTTTCTTT CASSQGQGLNTEAFF
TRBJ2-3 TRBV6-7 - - TGTGCCAGCAGTCCACCCGGGACTTCCTTCGCAGATACGCAGTATTTT CASSPPGTSFADTQYF
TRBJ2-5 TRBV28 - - TGTGCCAGCAGTTTAGACAAAGAAGAGACCCAGTACTTC CASSLDKEETQYF
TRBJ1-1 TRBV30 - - TGTGCCTGGAGGAGGTCTGAAGCTTTCTTT CAWRRSEAFF
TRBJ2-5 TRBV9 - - TGTGCCAGCAGCGTACGGGCGGGGACGAGGGAGACCCAGTACTTC CASSVRAGTRETQYF
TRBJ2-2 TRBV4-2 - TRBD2 TGTGCCAGCAGCCCCGTTACTAGCGACACCGGGGAGCTGTTTTTT CASSPVTSDTGELFF
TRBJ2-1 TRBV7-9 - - TGTGCCAGCAGCTCCACAGGGATGGGGAGCTACAATGAGCAGTTCTTC CASSSTGMGSYNEQFF
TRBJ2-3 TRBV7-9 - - TGTGCCAGCAGCTGGACTCCTCCCACAGATACGCAGTATTTT CASSWTPPTDTQYF
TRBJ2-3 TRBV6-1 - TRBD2 TGTGCCAGCAGTGAAGCGCTAGCGGGAGGCACAGATACGCAGTATTTT CASSEALAGGTDTQYF
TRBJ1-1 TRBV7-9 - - TGTGCCAGCAGCTTAGAGGCGGGAGGGGTCACTGAAGCTTTCTTT CASSLEAGGVTEAFF
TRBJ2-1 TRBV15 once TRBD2 TGTGCCACCAGCGGGGGAGCGGGGGCCACCTACAATGAGCAGTTCTTC CATSGGAGATYNEQFF
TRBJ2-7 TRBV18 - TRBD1 TGTGCCAGCTCACCGACAGGGGCAGAGGTCTACGAGCAGTACTTC CASSPTGAEVYEQYF
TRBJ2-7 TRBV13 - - TGTGCCAGCACGCTCGGGGGATACGAGCAGTACTTC CASTLGGYEQYF
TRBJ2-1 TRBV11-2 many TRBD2 TGTGCCAGCAGCTTAGATCAAGCGGGAGAGCAGTTCTTC CASSLDQAGEQFF
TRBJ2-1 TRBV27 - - TGTGCCAGCAGCCATGATATAGTCTCCTCCTACAATGAGCAGTTCTTC CASSHDIVSSYNEQFF
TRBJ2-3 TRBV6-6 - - TGTGCCAGCAATCAGGATAGCACAGATACGCAGTATTTT CASNQDSTDTQYF
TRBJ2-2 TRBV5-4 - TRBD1 TGTGCCAGCAGCTTACCGGGGACAGGGGGCTTGACCGGGGAGCTGTTTTTT CASSLPGTGGLTGELFF
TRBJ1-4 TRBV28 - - TGTGCCACCTTAGACTATAATGAAAAACTGTTTTTT CATLDYNEKLFF
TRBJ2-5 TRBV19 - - TGTGCCAGTAGTATCATGGGAGCTCAAGAGACCCAGTACTTC CASSIMGAQETQYF
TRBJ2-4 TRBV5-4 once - TGTGCCAGCAGCTTGACAGGGAAAAACATTCAGTACTTC CASSLTGKNIQYF
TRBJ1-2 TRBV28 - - TGTGCCAGCAGTCCAAGCGCGTCGAACTATGGCTACACCTTC CASSPSASNYGYTF
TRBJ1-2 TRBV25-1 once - TGTGCCAGCAGTGATCGAGGAGGGTTTTATGGCTACACCTTC CASSDRGGFYGYTF
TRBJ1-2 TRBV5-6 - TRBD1 TGTGCCAGCAGCTCATCTTGGGACAGGGGGTCGGGCGGCTACACCTTC CASSSSWDRGSGGYTF
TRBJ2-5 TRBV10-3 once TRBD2 TGTGCCATCAGTGTATCCGGGACTAGCGGGAGACGGGAGACCCAGTACTTC CAISVSGTSGRRETQYF
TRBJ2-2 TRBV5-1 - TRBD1 TGCGCCAGCAGTCGGACAGGTAACACCGGGGAGCTGTTTTTT CASSRTGNTGELFF
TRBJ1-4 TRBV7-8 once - TGTGCCAGCAGCTTAGCGCGGGGACCAACTAATGAAAAACTGTTTTTT CASSLARGPTNEKLFF
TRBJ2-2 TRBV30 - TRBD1 TGTGCCTGGAGTACCCGGTTCCGTGGGCCAGGGGGCACCGGGGAGCTGTTTTTT CAWSTRFRGPGGTGELFF
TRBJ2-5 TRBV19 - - TGTGCCAGTAGTCGGGGGGCGAGGGAGACCCAGTACTTC CASSRGARETQYF
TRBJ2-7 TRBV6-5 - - TGTGCCAGCAGTTACCGGGGGAGCTCCTACGAGCAGTACTTC CASSYRGSSYEQYF
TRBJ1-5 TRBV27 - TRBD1 TGTGCCAGCAGAATACAGGGGTATCGCAATCAGCCCCAGCATTTT CASRIQGYRNQPQHF
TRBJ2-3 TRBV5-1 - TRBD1 TGCGCCAGCAGCTTGAAGGGGAAGGTCCGGGACAGATTCACAGATACGCAGTATTTT CASSLKGKVRDRFTDTQYF
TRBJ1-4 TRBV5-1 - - TGCGCCAGCAGCTTAACAGAAGTTAATGAAAAACTGTTTTTT CASSLTEVNEKLFF
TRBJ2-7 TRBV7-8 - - TGTGCCAGCAGCCCGAGAAGGGGCCACGAGCAGTACTTC CASSPRRGHEQYF
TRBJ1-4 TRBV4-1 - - TGCGCCAGCAGCCGAGAACAGGAAAAACTGTTTTTT CASSREQEKLFF
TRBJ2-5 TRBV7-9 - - TGTGCCAGCAGCCACTCTCGGCGAGGGGAGACCCAGTACTTC CASSHSRRGETQYF
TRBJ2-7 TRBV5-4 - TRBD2 TGTGCCAGCAGCTTCCGACTAGCCCACGAGCAGTACTTC CASSFRLAHEQYF
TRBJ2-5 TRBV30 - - TGTGCCTGGAGTGAATCGGGAGAGACCCAGTACTTC CAWSESGETQYF
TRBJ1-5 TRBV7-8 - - TGTGCCAGCAGCTTAGACTGGGGAGGCAATCAGCCCCAGCATTTT CASSLDWGGNQPQHF
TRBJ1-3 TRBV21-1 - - TGTGCCAGCAGCACGAGCCGACAGGGTTGGGGAAACACCATATATTTT CASSTSRQGWGNTIYF
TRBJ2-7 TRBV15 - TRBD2 TGTGCCACCAGCAGTTTAGCGGGATTCTCCTACGAGCAGTACTTC CATSSLAGFSYEQYF